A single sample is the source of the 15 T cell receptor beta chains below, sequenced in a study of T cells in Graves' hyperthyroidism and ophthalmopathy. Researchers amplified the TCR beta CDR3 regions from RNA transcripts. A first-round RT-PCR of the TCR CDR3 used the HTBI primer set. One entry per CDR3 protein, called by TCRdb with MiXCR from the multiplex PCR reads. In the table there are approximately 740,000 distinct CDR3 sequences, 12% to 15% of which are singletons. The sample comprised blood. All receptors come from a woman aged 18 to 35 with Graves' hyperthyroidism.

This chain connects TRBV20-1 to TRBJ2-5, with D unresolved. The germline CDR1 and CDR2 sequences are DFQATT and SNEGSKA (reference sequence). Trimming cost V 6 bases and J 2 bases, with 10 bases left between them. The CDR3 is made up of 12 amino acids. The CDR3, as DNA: TGCAGTGCCCCCGGCCAGCAAGAGACCCAGTACTTC. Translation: CSAPGQQETQYF.

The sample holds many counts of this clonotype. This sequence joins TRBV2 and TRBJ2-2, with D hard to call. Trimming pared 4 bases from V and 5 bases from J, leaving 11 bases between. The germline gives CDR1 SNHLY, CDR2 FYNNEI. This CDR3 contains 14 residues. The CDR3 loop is CASSVVRRTGELFF. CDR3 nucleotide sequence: TGTGCCAGCAGTGTGGTCAGAAGAACCGGGGAGCTGTTTTTT.

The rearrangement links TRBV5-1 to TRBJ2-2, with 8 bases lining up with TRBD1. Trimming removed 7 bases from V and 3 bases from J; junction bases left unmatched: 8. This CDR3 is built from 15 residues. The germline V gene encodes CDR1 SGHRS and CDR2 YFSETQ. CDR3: CASGRQGPYTGELFF. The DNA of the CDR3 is TGCGCCAGCGGCAGACAGGGGCCCTACACCGGGGAGCTGTTTTTT. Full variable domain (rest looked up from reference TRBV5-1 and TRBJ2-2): KAGVTQTPRYLIKTRGQQVTLSCSPISGHRSVSWYQQTPGQGLQFLFEYFSETQRNKGNFPGRFSGRQFSNSRSEMNVSTLELGDSALYLCASGRQGPYTGELFFGEGSRLTVL.

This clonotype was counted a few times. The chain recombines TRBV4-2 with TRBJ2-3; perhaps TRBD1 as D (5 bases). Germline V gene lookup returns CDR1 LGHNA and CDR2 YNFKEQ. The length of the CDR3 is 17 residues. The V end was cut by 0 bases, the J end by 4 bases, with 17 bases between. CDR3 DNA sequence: TGTGCCAGCAGCCAAGATCTGGGCTCCGCACAGGCAGATACGCAGTATTTT. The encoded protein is CASSQDLGSAQADTQYF.

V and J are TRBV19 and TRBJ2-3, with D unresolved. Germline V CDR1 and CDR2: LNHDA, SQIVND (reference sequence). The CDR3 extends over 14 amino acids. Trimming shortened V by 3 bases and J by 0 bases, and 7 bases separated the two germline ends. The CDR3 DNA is TGTGCCAGTAGTATCGTGGGAAGCACAGATACGCAGTATTTT. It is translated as CASSIVGSTDTQYF.

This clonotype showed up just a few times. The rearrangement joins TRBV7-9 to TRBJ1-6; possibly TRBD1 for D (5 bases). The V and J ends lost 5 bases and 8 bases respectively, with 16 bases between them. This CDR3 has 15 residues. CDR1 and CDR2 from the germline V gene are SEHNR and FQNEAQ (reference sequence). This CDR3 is CASSPQGGWDSPLHF. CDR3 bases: TGTGCCAGCAGCCCCCAGGGAGGATGGGATTCACCCCTCCACTTT.

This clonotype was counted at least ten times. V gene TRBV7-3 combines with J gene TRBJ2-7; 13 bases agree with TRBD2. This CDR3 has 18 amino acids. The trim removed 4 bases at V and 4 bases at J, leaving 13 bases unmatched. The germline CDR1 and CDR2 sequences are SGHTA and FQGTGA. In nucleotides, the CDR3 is TGTGCCAGCAGCTCACGGACTAGCGGGAGAGGGGTGTTATACGAGCAGTACTTC. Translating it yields CASSSRTSGRGVLYEQYF.

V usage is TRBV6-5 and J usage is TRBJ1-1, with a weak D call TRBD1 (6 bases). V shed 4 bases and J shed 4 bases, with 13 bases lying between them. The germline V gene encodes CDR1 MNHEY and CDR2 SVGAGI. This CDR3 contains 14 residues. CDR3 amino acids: CASSLHTGSTEAFF. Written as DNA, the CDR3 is TGTGCCAGCAGTTTGCATACAGGGTCCACTGAAGCTTTCTTT.

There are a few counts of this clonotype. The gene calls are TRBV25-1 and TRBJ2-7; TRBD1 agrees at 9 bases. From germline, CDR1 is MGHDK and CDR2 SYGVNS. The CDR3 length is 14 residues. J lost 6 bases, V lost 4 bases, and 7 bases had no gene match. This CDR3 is CASSVTDRGSEQYF. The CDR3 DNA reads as TGTGCCAGCAGTGTAACGGACAGGGGAAGCGAGCAGTACTTC.

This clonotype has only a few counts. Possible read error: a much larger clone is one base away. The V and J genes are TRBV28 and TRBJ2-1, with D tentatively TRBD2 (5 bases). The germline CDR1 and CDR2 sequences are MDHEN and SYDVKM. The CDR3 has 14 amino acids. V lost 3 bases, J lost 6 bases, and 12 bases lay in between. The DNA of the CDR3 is TGTGCCAGCAGTTTTGTGGACTTGCCCAATGAGCAGTTCTTC. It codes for CASSFVDLPNEQFF.

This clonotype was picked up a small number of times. In DNA, the CDR3 is TGTGCCAGCAGGTCTAGCGGGAGCGCCTACGAGCAGTACTTC. This translates into CASRSSGSAYEQYF. The chain links TRBV2 to TRBJ2-7, with 10 bases matching TRBD2. The CDR3 extends over 14 amino acids. The V segment lost 6 bases and the J segment 2 bases; nucleotides outside the gene matches: 4. Germline CDR1 is SNHLY and CDR2 is FYNNEI.

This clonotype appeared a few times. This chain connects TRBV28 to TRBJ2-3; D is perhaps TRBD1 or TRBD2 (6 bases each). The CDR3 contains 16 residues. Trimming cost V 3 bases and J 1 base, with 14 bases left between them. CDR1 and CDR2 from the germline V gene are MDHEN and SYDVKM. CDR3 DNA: TGTGCCAGCAGTTTTGGGAAGGGGGGCCGCACAGATACGCAGTATTTT. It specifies CASSFGKGGRTDTQYF.

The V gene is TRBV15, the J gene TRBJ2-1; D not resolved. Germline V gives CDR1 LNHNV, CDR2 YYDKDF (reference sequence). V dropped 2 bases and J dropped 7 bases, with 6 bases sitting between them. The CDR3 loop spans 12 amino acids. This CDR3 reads CATSRSINEQFF. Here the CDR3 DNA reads TGTGCCACCAGCAGATCGATTAATGAGCAGTTCTTC.

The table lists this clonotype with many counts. The CDR3 spells CASSPSGGEVRYEQYF. CDR3 nucleotide sequence: TGTGCCAGCTCACCGTCGGGGGGGGAGGTACGTTACGAGCAGTACTTC. The chain has TRBV18 and TRBJ2-7; 8 bases match TRBD2. The V gene end was trimmed by 3 bases and the J gene end by 4 bases; junction bases not matched to a gene: 11. CDR1 and CDR2 (germline): KGHSH, LQKENI. This CDR3 spans 16 amino acids.

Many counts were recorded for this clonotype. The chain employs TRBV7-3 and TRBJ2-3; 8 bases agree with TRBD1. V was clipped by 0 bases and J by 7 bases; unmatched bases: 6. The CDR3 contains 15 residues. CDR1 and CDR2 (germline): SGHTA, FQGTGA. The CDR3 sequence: CASSLTGTGVNTQYF. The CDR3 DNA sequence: TGTGCCAGCAGCTTAACGGGGACAGGTGTCAATACGCAGTATTTT.